This paragraph reports one T cell receptor beta chain. Its antigen remains unidentified. TCRdb reprocessed the reads with MiXCR, giving one entry per CDR3 protein. The sample has more than 650,000 distinct CDR3 sequences, roughly 35% seen once. The sample is drawn from a study of T cell repertoires in cytomegalovirus infection. Whole-study results and caveats: CMV carriers having the relevant HLA were flagged by cumulative public TCR beta family frequency.

This CDR3 has 14 amino acids. The germline CDR1 and CDR2 sequences are LGHNT and FRNRAP. Trimming cost V 6 bases and J 2 bases; bases outside gene matches: 3. This rearrangement joins TRBV12-5 to TRBJ2-3; 9 bases map to TRBD1. This TCR was sampled from a human donor in good health (CMV status not recorded). Some clones in this sample may be carry-over from other donors' samples. Specimen: PBMCs. The CDR3 region is CASGTGGFTDTQYF. The CDR3 DNA sequence: TGTGCTAGTGGCACAGGGGGCTTCACAGATACGCAGTATTTT.